These 5 T cell receptor beta chains were sequenced from one sample in a study of T cell responses to AZD1222 COVID-19 vaccine. TCRdb's copy holds only in-frame clones and misses some; the assay was immunoSEQ multiplex PCR. The sample shows 150,000 to 200,000 clones, more than 80% of them seen only once. Sequencing was performed on peripheral blood, taken 28 days after the second dose of the MenACWY control vaccine. Receptors originate from an adult who received the MenACWY meningococcal vaccine as a control.

The J gene is TRBJ1-2, the V gene TRBV6-6; tentative D call: TRBD1 (5 bases). The germline gives CDR1 MNHNY, CDR2 SVGAGI (reference sequence). Trimming removed 5 bases at V and 6 bases at J, with 16 bases between. The CDR3 length is 14 residues. The CDR3 loop is CASSQNTGAHGYTF. The CDR3 DNA reads as TGTGCCAGCAGTCAAAACACAGGCGCCCATGGCTACACCTTC.

The V and J genes are TRBV6-5 and TRBJ2-1; possible D gene TRBD2, 6 bases. Germline CDR1 and CDR2: MNHEY and SVGAGI. Trimming cost V 8 bases and J 13 bases, with 18 bases left between them. This CDR3 region has 12 residues. The CDR3 bases are TGTGCCAGCCGGACGGTTTGGGGGGAACAGTTCTTC. Its translation is CASRTVWGEQFF.

This clone has only one observation. V gene TRBV7-2 combines with J gene TRBJ2-3; perhaps D is TRBD1 or TRBD2 (6 bases each). V lost 1 base to trimming and J lost 4 bases, with 18 bases between them. Germline CDR1 is SGHTA and CDR2 is FQGNSA. The CDR3 totals 17 residues. The CDR3, as DNA: TGTGCCAGCAGCTTAGTGGTTAGGGGGGCGCAAGCAGATACGCAGTATTTT. It is translated as CASSLVVRGAQADTQYF.

The chain is built from TRBV27 and TRBJ2-7; TRBD1 agrees at 9 bases. The germline V gene encodes CDR1 MNHEY and CDR2 SMNVEV (reference sequence). The CDR3 contains 12 residues. V trimming: 7 bases; J trimming: 5 bases; junction bases outside the gene matches: 3. The CDR3 DNA is TGTGCCAGCACGGACAGGGGCCACGAGCAGTACTTC. Amino acid sequence: CASTDRGHEQYF.

The rearrangement links TRBV6-5 to TRBJ2-1, with TRBD2 matching 8 bases. V lost 6 bases, J lost 7 bases, and 11 bases stayed unmatched. The CDR3 totals 15 residues. Germline V gives CDR1 MNHEY, CDR2 SVGAGI. The CDR3 DNA follows: TGTGCCAGCAGCCAAACTAGCGGCCATGGAAATGAGCAGTTCTTC. This codes for CASSQTSGHGNEQFF.